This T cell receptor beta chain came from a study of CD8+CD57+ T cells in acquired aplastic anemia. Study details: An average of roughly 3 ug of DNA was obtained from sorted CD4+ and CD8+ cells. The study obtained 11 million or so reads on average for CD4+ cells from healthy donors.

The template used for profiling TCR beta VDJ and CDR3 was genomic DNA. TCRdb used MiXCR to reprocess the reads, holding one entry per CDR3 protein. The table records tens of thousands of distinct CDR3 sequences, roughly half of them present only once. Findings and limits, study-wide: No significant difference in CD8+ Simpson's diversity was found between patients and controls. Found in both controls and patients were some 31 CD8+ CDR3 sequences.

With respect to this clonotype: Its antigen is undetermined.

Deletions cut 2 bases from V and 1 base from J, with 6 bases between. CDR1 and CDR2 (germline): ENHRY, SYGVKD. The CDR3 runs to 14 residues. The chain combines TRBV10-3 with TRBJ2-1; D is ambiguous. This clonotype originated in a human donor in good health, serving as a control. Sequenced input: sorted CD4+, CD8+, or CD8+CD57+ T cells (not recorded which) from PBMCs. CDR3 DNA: TGTGCCATCAGTGAGGTTACTTCCTACAATGAGCAGTTCTTC. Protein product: CAISEVTSYNEQFF.